The entry below gives a single T cell receptor (beta chain) sequence along with its context. This clonotype showed up many times. Its recognized antigen is unknown. No quality values exist for individual bases; no much larger clone is one base distant. The record originates from a study of CD8 T cells in ankylosing spondylitis (dated by TCRdb to about 2017). For context, the study as a whole: The study profiled T cell receptor beta repertoires in healthy donors and ankylosing spondylitis patients to find disease-linked TCR variants. The full study cohort was made up of approximately 24 ankylosing spondylitis patients and over 90 healthy donors. Peripheral blood samples were taken, and synovial fluid was additionally collected from ankylosing spondylitis patients.

V sheds 5 bases and J sheds 0 bases, leaving 8 bases between their ends. The CDR3 spans 14 residues, from the cysteine through the phenylalanine. Only the CDR3 portion is preserved as DNA: 42 bases, with reading frame beginning at the first base. Reading the germline V gene gives CDR1 ENHRY and CDR2 SYGVKD. The paper's findings and limits, for the study overall: Some motif variants had previously been reported in the synovial fluid and blood of reactive arthritis patients, which suggests shared mechanisms of disease initiation. In peripheral blood, the disease-linked clones were found at relatively low frequencies and had a CD8+ phenotype. The disease-linked clones were reported as significantly enriched in matched synovial fluid samples from ankylosing spondylitis patients. A TCR beta motif of roughly 8 highly homologous amino acid variants appeared characteristic of blood from ankylosing spondylitis patients.

The listed sequencing device is Illumina HiSeq 2500. Quantitative 5'-RACE with molecular barcodes was used to prepare TCR beta libraries. The source study handled its data this way. A new computational method, built on a probabilistic model of VDJ rearrangement, was used to identify disease-linked TCR variants. TCRdb took the public reads, trimmed them with fastp at Q25, ran MiXCR for clone calling and kept in-frame beta chains. Identical CDR3 proteins give one entry, which carries the most common genes and DNA. Clone size and V and J calls follow TCRdb, not the original study. This sample holds some 800,000 distinct CDR3 sequences; roughly 12% were observed only once. Jointly, the top ten make up approximately 0.51% of the sample.

The chain joins TRBV10-3 to TRBJ1-3, with a weak D call of TRBD1 (6 bases match). The source of this sequence is a male donor with ankylosing spondylitis. Input material: blood, either unsorted or a sorted T cell fraction (not recorded which). The encoded CDR3 is CAISRTDSGNTIYF. The bases read TGTGCCATCAGTCGGACAGACTCTGGAAACACCATATATTTT.